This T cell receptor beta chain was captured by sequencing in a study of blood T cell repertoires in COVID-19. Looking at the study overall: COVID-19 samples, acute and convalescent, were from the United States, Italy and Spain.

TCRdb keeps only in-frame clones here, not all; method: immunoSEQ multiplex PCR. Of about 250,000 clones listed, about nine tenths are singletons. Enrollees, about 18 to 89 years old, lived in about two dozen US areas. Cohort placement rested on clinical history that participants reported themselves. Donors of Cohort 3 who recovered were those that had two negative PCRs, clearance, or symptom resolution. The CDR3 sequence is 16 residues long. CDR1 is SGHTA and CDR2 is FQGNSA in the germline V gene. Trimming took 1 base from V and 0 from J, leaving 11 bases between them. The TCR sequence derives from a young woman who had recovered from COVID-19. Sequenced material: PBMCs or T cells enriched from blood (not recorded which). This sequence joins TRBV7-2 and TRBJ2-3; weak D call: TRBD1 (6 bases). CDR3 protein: CASSLVGGHSTDTQYF. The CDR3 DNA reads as TGTGCCAGCAGCTTAGTTGGGGGCCATAGCACAGATACGCAGTATTTT.